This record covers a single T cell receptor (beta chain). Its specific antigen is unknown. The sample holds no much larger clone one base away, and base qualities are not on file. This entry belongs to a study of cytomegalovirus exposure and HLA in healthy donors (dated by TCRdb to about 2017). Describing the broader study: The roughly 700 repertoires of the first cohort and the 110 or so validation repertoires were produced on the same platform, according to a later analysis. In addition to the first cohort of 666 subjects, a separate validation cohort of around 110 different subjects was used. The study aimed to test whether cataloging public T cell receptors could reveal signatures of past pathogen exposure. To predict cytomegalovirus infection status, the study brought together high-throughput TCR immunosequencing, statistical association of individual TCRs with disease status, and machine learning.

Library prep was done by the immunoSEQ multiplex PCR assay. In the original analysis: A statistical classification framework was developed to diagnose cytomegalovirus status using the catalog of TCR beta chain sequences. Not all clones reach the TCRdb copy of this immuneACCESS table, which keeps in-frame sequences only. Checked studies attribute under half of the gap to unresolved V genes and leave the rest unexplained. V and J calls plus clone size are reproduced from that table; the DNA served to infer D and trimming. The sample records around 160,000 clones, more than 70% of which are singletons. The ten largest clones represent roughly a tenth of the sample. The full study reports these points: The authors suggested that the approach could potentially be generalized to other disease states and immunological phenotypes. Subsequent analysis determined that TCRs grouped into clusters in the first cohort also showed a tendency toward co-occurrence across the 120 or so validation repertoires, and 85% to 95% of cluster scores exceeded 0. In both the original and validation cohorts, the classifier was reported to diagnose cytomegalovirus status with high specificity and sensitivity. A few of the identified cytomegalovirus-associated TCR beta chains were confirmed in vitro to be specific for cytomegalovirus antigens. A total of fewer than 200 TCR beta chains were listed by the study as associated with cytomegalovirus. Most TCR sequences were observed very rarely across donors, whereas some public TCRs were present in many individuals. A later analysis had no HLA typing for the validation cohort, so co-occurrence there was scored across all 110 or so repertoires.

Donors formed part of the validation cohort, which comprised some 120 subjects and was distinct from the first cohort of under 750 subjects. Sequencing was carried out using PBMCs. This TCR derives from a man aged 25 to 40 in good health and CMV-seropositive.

The bases are TGTGCCAGCAGCGAGGACAGGGGGTTTGGCACTGAAGCTTTCTTT. It translates to CASSEDRGFGTEAFF. The rearrangement combines TRBV5-6 with TRBJ1-1; TRBD1 aligns with 10 central bases. V loses 4 bases at its end and J loses 4 bases; junction bases beyond the gene matches: 7. Via the germline V gene, CDR1 is SGHDT and CDR2 YYEEEE. Taken from cysteine to phenylalanine, the CDR3 has 15 residues. The retained sequence is limited to the CDR3, 45 bases, with the frame set at the first base.